These T cell receptor beta chains were read from a single sample in a study of blood T cell repertoires in COVID-19. Clones were sequenced by immunoSEQ multiplex PCR, and TCRdb holds only the in-frame ones, with some missing. The sample has approximately 28,000 clones; roughly 90% are singletons. The sample taken for sequencing was peripheral blood. Receptor source: a human donor in a cohort sampled during active COVID-19. Both conserved end residues are part of each CDR3. Size is stated for part of the rows, as once, few or many counts, or as a class when the clone is expanded.

size: NA; V: TRBV24-1; J: TRBJ2-5; CDR3: CATSDWGGRQTQYF
size: NA; V: TRBV6-2/TRBV6-3; J: TRBJ2-7; CDR3: CASSYTREYEQYF
size: NA; V: TRBV4-2; J: TRBJ2-2; CDR3: CASRALAGGVGELFF
size: NA; V: TRBV7-9; J: TRBJ2-6; CDR3: CASSVWRGQGNSGANVLTF
size: NA; V: TRBV6-6; J: TRBJ1-3; CDR3: CASRPYLEGSGNTIYF
size: few; V: TRBV5-5; J: TRBJ1-2; CDR3: CASSWTGTGDYGYTF
size: NA; V: TRBV12-3/TRBV12-4; J: TRBJ1-1; CDR3: CASSPTGAEAFF
size: NA; V: TRBV28; J: TRBJ2-7; CDR3: CASSGSGYEQYF
size: NA; V: TRBV19; J: TRBJ1-3; CDR3: CASSKRGGPLAHSGNTIYF
size: NA; V: TRBV12-3/TRBV12-4; J: TRBJ1-2; CDR3: CASRPGTGYGYTF
size: NA; V: TRBV7-6; J: TRBJ1-1; CDR3: CASSLGAAGKTFF
size: once; V: TRBV4-1; J: TRBJ2-3; CDR3: CASSQDWPLLLAGGNTDTQYF
size: NA; V: TRBV21-1; J: TRBJ2-6; CDR3: CASSKVQGARRANVLTF
size: NA; V: TRBV18; J: TRBJ2-1; CDR3: CASSPGGVHYNEQFF
size: few; V: TRBV7-9; J: TRBJ1-6; CDR3: CASSPSTGSNSPLHF
size: once; V: TRBV7-3; J: TRBJ1-5; CDR3: CASSSPPGTGHSNQPQHF
size: NA; V: TRBV7-6; J: TRBJ1-1; CDR3: CASSLGDRDETEAFF
size: NA; V: TRBV7-8; J: TRBJ2-3; CDR3: CASRRKPGTGGADTQYF
size: once; V: TRBV28; J: TRBJ1-6; CDR3: CASSRSRDRDSPLHF
size: NA; V: TRBV2; J: TRBJ2-2; CDR3: CASSERGRATNTGELFF
size: NA; V: TRBV5-1; J: TRBJ2-5; CDR3: CASSPSFEGETQYF
size: NA; V: TRBV7-3; J: TRBJ2-2; CDR3: CASSRGPNTGELFF
size: NA; V: TRBV5-4; J: TRBJ1-2; CDR3: CASSLGQGGYYGYTF
size: once; V: TRBV13; J: TRBJ2-7; CDR3: CASSPPSGGIYEQYF
size: NA; V: TRBV7-8; J: TRBJ1-6; CDR3: CASSLAAFHSPLHF